This TCR beta chain was captured in a study of Graves' ophthalmopathy and Graves' hyperthyroidism. Overall study results and limits: Built on 13 signatures, a model told ophthalmopathy apart from stable hyperthyroidism with almost 90% sensitivity and over 80% specificity. Blood shared most expanded thyroid clonotypes above 0.001 frequency.

As the template, RNA transcripts were used to amplify TCR beta CDR3 regions. HTBI primers served in a first-round RT-PCR, which a second-round multiplex PCR followed. TCRdb re-derived calls from the multiplex PCR reads in MiXCR, one entry per CDR3 protein. The sample holds about 180,000 distinct CDR3 sequences, roughly 37% seen once. The PBMCs had their origin in 10 ml of fresh peripheral blood. J was trimmed by 5 bases and V by 4 bases; bases with no gene match: 5. The CDR3 length is 14 residues. In germline, CDR1 is MNHEY, CDR2 SVGAGI. Comment on this clonotype: Its antigen is still unknown.

The TCR comes from a woman aged 40 to 50 with Graves' ophthalmopathy. The rearrangement joins TRBV6-5 to TRBJ2-5; TRBD1 agrees at 9 bases. The sample consisted of peripheral blood. In DNA form, the CDR3 reads TGTGCCAGCAGTTCCCCCGACAGGGGGGAGACCCAGTACTTC. Its protein is CASSSPDRGETQYF.